This TCR beta chain was recovered during a study of cytomegalovirus exposure and HLA in healthy donors. A remark on this clone: What it binds is not known.

Study-wide points: A later analysis linked a missense DCLRE1C variant to TCR beta V- and J-gene trimming. A highly shared variant cluster was judged a likely technical artifact.

This PCR relied on a set of 60 Vbeta primers and 13 Jbeta primers. In the authors' workflow: About 11 million shared chains were among the approximately 80 million unique TCR beta chains that a later analysis counted. Only in-frame clones appear in the TCRdb table, and some are missing; sequencing was by immunoSEQ multiplex PCR. That table furnishes V, J and clone size, whereas the DNA furnished D and trimming. This table has around 130,000 clones, around three quarters appearing once. Germline CDR1 SGHTA, CDR2 FQGTGA. Germline trimming cut 5 bases from V and 3 bases from J; bases unmatched to any gene: 6. This CDR3 is built from 17 residues.

The receptor's source is a woman aged 45 to 65 in good health and CMV-seronegative. The sequenced material came from PBMCs. The V call is TRBV7-3, the J call TRBJ2-3, with 15 bases lining up with TRBD2. The CDR3 protein is CASSPTGTSGRTDTQYF. CDR3 DNA: TGTGCCAGCAGCCCCACTGGGACTAGCGGGAGGACAGATACGCAGTATTTT.